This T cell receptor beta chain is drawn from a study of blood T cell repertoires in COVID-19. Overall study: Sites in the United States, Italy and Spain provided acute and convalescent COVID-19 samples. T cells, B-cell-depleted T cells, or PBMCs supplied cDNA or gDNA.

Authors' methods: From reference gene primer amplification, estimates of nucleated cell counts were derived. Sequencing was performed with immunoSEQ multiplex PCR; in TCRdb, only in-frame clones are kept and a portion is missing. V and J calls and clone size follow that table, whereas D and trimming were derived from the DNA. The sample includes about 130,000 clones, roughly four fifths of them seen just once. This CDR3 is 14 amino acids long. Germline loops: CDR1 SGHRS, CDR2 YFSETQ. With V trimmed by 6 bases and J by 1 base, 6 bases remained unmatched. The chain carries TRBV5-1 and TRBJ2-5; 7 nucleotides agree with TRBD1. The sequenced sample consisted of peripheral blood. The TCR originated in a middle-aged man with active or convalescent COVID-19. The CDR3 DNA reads TGCGCCAGCATTAAGGGGGCCGCCCAAGAGACCCAGTACTTC. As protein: CASIKGAAQETQYF.